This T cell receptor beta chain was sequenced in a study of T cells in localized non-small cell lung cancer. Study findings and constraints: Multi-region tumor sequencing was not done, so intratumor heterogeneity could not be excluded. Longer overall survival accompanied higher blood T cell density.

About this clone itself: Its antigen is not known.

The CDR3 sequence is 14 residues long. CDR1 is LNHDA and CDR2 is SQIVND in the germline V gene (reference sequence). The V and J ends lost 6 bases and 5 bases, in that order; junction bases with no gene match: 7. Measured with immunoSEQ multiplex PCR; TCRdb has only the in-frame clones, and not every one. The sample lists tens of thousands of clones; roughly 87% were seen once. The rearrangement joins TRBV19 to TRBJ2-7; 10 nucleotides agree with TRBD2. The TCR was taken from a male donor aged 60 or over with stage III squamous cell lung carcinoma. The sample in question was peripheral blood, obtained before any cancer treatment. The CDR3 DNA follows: TGTGCCAGTAGCCCACTAGCGGGGAGTAACGAGCAGTACTTC. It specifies CASSPLAGSNEQYF.